A selection of T cell receptor beta chains follows, all from one sample in a study of blood T cell repertoires in COVID-19. The assay was immunoSEQ multiplex PCR, and TCRdb's table has in-frame clones only and misses some. This repertoire shows 300,000 to 400,000 clones, more than 75% found once; its top ten account for 3%. Input material: peripheral blood. These receptors were collected from a human donor in a cohort sampled during active COVID-19. CDR3s include the opening cysteine and the closing phenylalanine or tryptophan. The D gene is left open where the match is weak. The size of a clone is reported for some rows only, either as once, few or many, or as a class for expanded clones.

j_gene	abundance	d_gene	v_gene	CDR3nt	CDR3aa
TRBJ2-3	.	.	TRBV5-1	TGCGCCAGCAGCTTTAGGGGCCTACCGACAGATACGCAGTATTTT	CASSFRGLPTDTQYF
TRBJ1-2	.	TRBD1	TRBV5-1	TGCGCCAGCAGCTTAAATTCCCCGGACAGGGGAAGATCGAGCTACACCTTC	CASSLNSPDRGRSSYTF
TRBJ1-1	once	.	TRBV29-1	TGCAGCGTCCAAGGGAGAAGGGGGGGCGGCACTGAAGCTTTCTTT	CSVQGRRGGGTEAFF
TRBJ1-5	.	.	TRBV4-2	TGTGCCAGCAGTGTGGACAGAAATAGCAATCAGCCCCAGCATTTT	CASSVDRNSNQPQHF
TRBJ2-5	.	TRBD2	TRBV7-3	TGTGCCAGCAGTAATAGCGGGGGGGCAGAGACCCAGTACTTC	CASSNSGGAETQYF
TRBJ2-3	.	TRBD2	TRBV11-2	TGTGCCAGCAGCTATAGCGGGGGGGGGTCCTCAGGTACGCAGTATTTT	CASSYSGGGSSGTQYF
TRBJ2-7	.	TRBD1	TRBV28	TGTGCCAGCAGTTTATCCCGACAGGGATCCTACGAGCAGTACTTC	CASSLSRQGSYEQYF
TRBJ2-5	once	TRBD2	TRBV30	TGTGCCTGGATCAGAGCGGGGGGAGAGACCCAGTACTTC	CAWIRAGGETQYF
TRBJ2-7	.	.	TRBV6-5	TGTGCCAGCGGAAAGGGGACACCGTCCTACGAGCAGTACTTC	CASGKGTPSYEQYF
TRBJ2-7	.	.	TRBV5-1	TGCGCCAGCAGAAGGGGCGGGGAACTCGAGCAGTACTTC	CASRRGGELEQYF
TRBJ1-2	.	.	TRBV7-9	TGTGCCAGCAGCTTAGCCCAGAGGGAGTTTATTGGCTACACCTTC	CASSLAQREFIGYTF
TRBJ2-3	.	.	TRBV5-1	TGCGCCAGCAGCCAACCCGAAGCAGGAGATACGCAGTATTTT	CASSQPEAGDTQYF
TRBJ2-1	.	.	TRBV24-1	TGTGCCACCAGTGCGGGCAGGGGACGATACAATGAGCAGTTCTTC	CATSAGRGRYNEQFF
TRBJ2-2	.	TRBD2	TRBV28	TGTGCCAGCAGTTCCCGTAGCGGGAAAGGCAACACCGGGGAGCTGTTTTTT	CASSSRSGKGNTGELFF
TRBJ2-5	.	TRBD2	TRBV7-9	TGTGCCAGCAGCCCCCCGGGGGGGCGGCGGGAGACCCAGTACTTC	CASSPPGGRRETQYF
TRBJ2-5	.	TRBD2	TRBV30	TGTGCCTGGAGTGGACTAGCGGCAGAGACCCAGTACTTC	CAWSGLAAETQYF